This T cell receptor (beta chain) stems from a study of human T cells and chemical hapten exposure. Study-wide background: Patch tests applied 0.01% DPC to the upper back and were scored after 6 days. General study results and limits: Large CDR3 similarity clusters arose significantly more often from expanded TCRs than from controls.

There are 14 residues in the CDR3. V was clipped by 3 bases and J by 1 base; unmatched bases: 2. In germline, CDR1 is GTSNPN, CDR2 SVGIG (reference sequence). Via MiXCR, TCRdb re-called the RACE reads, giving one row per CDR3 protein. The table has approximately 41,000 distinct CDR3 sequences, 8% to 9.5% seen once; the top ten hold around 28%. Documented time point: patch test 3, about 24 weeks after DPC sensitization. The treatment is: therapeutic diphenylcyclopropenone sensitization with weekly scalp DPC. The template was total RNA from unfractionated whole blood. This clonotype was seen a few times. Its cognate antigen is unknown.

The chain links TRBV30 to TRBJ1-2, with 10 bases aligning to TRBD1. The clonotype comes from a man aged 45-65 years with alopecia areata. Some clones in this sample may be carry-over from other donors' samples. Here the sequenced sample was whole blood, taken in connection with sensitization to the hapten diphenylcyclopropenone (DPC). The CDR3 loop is CAWSRDRGNYGYTF. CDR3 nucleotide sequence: TGTGCCTGGAGCAGGGACAGGGGTAACTATGGCTACACCTTC.